The next 16 T cell receptor beta chains were all read from a single sample in a study of T-cell reconstitution after alpha-beta-depleted transplantation in children (dated by TCRdb to the mid-2010s). Receptors were amplified or captured by PCR. The sample was run on an Illumina HiSeq 2500. To normalize quantification of the TCRbeta repertoire, the TCR libraries were built with molecular barcoding that relied on unique molecular identifiers. The public reads were quality trimmed at Q25 with fastp and then assembled into clones with MiXCR by TCRdb, keeping productive beta chains. A single entry per CDR3 protein holds the most common genes and DNA from its merged rows. The sample table records hundreds of thousands of distinct CDR3 sequences; over 15% of these occur just once. The top ten hold around 0.96% of the sample. Sample: PBMCs from the stem cell graft donor, taken from the stem cell graft. All receptors derive from a human donor who donated a stem cell graft to a child with acute myeloid leukemia.

Only a few counts were recorded for this clonotype. The chain has TRBV28 and TRBJ1-1, with D uncertain. V gave up 2 bases and J gave up 6 bases, with 13 bases separating them. Germline CDR1 and CDR2: MDHEN and SYDVKM. The CDR3 runs to 14 residues. This CDR3 is CASSLNVGSAEAFF. The CDR3 nucleotides are TGTGCCAGCAGTTTAAACGTCGGGAGTGCTGAAGCTTTCTTT.

This clonotype has a handful of counts. The chain links TRBV21-1 to TRBJ1-5; the listed D gene, TRBD1, was not tested against the DNA. TRBV21-1 is annotated as a pseudogene. This CDR3 is built from 15 residues. For the CDR3, the DNA is TGTGCCAGCGGCACCAGGGTTGAAGGCAATCAGCCCCAGCATTTT. This encodes CASGTRVEGNQPQHF.

Note on this clonotype: Germline is not matched at one junction end, which may reflect a read error. This sequence joins TRBV4-1 and TRBJ1-3; 7 bases agree with TRBD1. Germline lookup yields CDR1 MGHRA and CDR2 YSYEKL. The CDR3 length is 16 residues. In DNA form, the CDR3 reads TGCGCCAGCAGCTCGCCGGACAGGACCTCTGGAAACACCACATATTTT. It translates to CASSSPDRTSGNTTYF.

This clonotype was recorded a few times. The chain has TRBV7-9 and TRBJ1-1; D is possibly TRBD1 (5 bases). Between the trimmed V and J ends, which lost 5 bases and 10 bases, there was a span of 20 bases. The germline CDR1 and CDR2 sequences are SEHNR and FQNEAQ (reference sequence). The CDR3 contains 14 residues. CDR3 sequence reads: CASSQGLGVERAFF. The CDR3 DNA reads as TGTGCCAGCAGCCAAGGGTTGGGGGTCGAGAGAGCTTTCTTT.

V and J are TRBV28 and TRBJ2-5; D is unresolved. The CDR3 has 13 amino acids. The V end was cut by 3 bases, the J end by 3 bases, with 8 bases between. Germline CDR1 and CDR2: MDHEN and SYDVKM. The CDR3 sequence: CASSFVQEETQYF. The CDR3 DNA follows: TGTGCCAGCAGTTTTGTCCAGGAAGAGACCCAGTACTTC.

This clonotype was detected ten times or more. The chain carries TRBV29-1 and TRBJ2-7; 8 bases are a match to TRBD1. The germline V gene has CDR1 SQVTM and CDR2 ANQGSEA. J was trimmed by 7 bases and V by 4 bases; bases with no gene match: 6. This CDR3 contains 12 residues. The CDR3 spells CSVATGGREQYV. The DNA for the CDR3 is TGCAGCGTTGCCACAGGGGGTCGAGAGCAGTACGTC.

This clonotype was counted a few times. The rearrangement uses TRBV29-1 and TRBJ2-2, with D unresolved. CDR1 and CDR2 from the germline V gene are SQVTM and ANQGSEA. The V end lost 6 bases, the J end lost 0 bases, and 8 bases lay between the germline ends. The CDR3 is made up of 13 amino acids. The CDR3 reads CSVWTPNTGELFF. The DNA of the CDR3 is TGCAGCGTATGGACCCCGAACACCGGGGAGCTGTTTTTT.

This clonotype was detected many times. The rearrangement links TRBV20-1 to TRBJ2-1, with 9 positions matching TRBD2. The CDR3 contains 13 residues. V lost 3 bases to trimming and J lost 3 bases; unmatched junction nucleotides: 0. Germline CDR1 and CDR2: DFQATT and SNEGSKA (reference sequence). The CDR3, as DNA: TGCAGTGCTAGTAGCGGGGGCTACAATGAGCAGTTCTTC. Translated: CSASSGGYNEQFF.

This CDR3 is CASSLEAGEGRKQFF. The CDR3 DNA is TGCGCCAGCAGCTTGGAAGCGGGGGAGGGTCGCAAGCAGTTCTTC. The chain combines TRBV5-1 with TRBJ2-1; 8 bases agree with TRBD2. CDR1 is SGHRS, CDR2 YFSETQ, per germline. V gave up 0 bases and J gave up 11 bases; unmatched junction bases: 10. This CDR3 spans 15 amino acids.

V usage is TRBV5-1 and J usage is TRBJ2-3, with D possibly matching TRBD1 (6 bases). Per germline, CDR1 SGHRS and CDR2 YFSETQ. The CDR3 has 15 amino acids. Trimming shortened V by 0 bases and J by 2 bases, and 10 bases separated the two germline ends. The CDR3 sequence is CASSLDRDNTDTQYF. CDR3 nucleotide sequence: TGCGCCAGCAGCTTGGACAGGGACAACACAGATACGCAGTATTTT.

This clonotype has ten or more counts. V usage is TRBV20-1 and J usage is TRBJ2-1, with TRBD2 identical over 10 bases. The CDR3 is 14 amino acids. CDR1 and CDR2 (germline): DFQATT, SNEGSKA (reference sequence). Unmatched junction bases numbered 6, after V lost 5 bases and J lost 5 bases. As DNA, the CDR3 is TGCAGTGCTGCACTAGCGGGGACCCACAATGAGCAGTTCTTC. Amino acid sequence: CSAALAGTHNEQFF.

Only a few counts were recorded for this clonotype. J is TRBJ1-6 and V is TRBV20-1; D is uncertain. The CDR3 totals 12 residues. From germline, CDR1 is DFQATT and CDR2 SNEGSKA (reference sequence). In DNA, the CDR3 is TGCGCGGTAGGGCAGCCTAATTCACCCCTCCACTTT. Amino acids: CAVGQPNSPLHF.

CDR3 coding DNA: TGTGCCAGCAAACGGGACAGGACTGAAGCTTTCTTT. The encoded protein is CASKRDRTEAFF. The chain links TRBV12-3 or TRBV12-4 to TRBJ1-1; TRBD1 matches 8 bases. Germline trimming cut 7 bases from V and 5 bases from J; bases unmatched to any gene: 3. CDR3 size: 12 residues.

This clonotype has ten or more counts. V usage is TRBV20-1 and J usage is TRBJ2-3, with TRBD1 identical over 8 bases. The CDR3 contains 14 residues. V lost 7 bases, J lost 2 bases, and 8 bases stayed unmatched. Germline V gene sequence: CDR1 DFQATT, CDR2 SNEGSKA (reference sequence). CDR3 sequence (DNA): TGCAGTGTTCCGACAGGGGCCTACACAGATACGCAGTATTTT. It yields the protein CSVPTGAYTDTQYF.

This clonotype came up many times. The chain uses TRBV20-1 and TRBJ2-1, with D hard to call. Between the trimmed V and J ends, which lost 3 bases and 2 bases, there was a span of 20 bases. The CDR3 runs 17 residues. Germline values: CDR1 DFQATT, CDR2 SNEGSKA (reference sequence). The CDR3 coding sequence is TGCAGTGCTAGCTGGGTCATCATCACAAGCGCCTACAATGAGCAGTTCTTC. Its translation is CSASWVIITSAYNEQFF.

Regarding this clonotype: The junction departs from the called germline gene at one end, perhaps through a read error. The chain couples TRBV4-1 to TRBJ1-2; 9 nucleotides align to TRBD1. The CDR3 sequence is 14 residues long. The germline V gene encodes CDR1 MGHRA and CDR2 YSYEKL. For the CDR3, the DNA is TGCGCCAGCAGCACAGGGGGCCATAACTTTGGCTACACCTTC. It codes for CASSTGGHNFGYTF.